This TCR beta chain appears in the sequencing data of a study of blood T cell repertoires in COVID-19. Study background: From the United States, Italy and Spain came samples of acute and convalescent COVID-19.

CDR1 MNHEY and CDR2 SVGEGT come from the germline V gene. This CDR3 is built from 15 residues. Between the trimmed V and J ends, which lost 2 bases and 2 bases, there was a span of 12 bases. In the original analysis: Reference gene primer amplification gave nucleated cell count estimates. Generated by immunoSEQ multiplex PCR, the TCRdb table keeps only in-frame clones and is missing some. V and J calls and clone size are given by that table; D and trimming were obtained from the DNA. Among 250,000 or so clones, nearly 90% were seen once, and the ten largest hold approximately 2.1%. This clonotype was obtained from a woman aged 55-70 years with COVID-19, enrolled during active disease. This rearrangement joins TRBV6-2 or TRBV6-3 to TRBJ2-5; D possibly corresponds to TRBD1 (6 bases). Sequenced material: peripheral blood. The CDR3 loop is CASSYPTGLQETQYF. CDR3 bases: TGTGCCAGCAGTTACCCCACAGGGTTGCAAGAGACCCAGTACTTC.